These 26 T cell receptor beta chains share one sample of origin, sequenced in a study of blood T cell repertoires in COVID-19. Generated by immunoSEQ multiplex PCR, the TCRdb table keeps only in-frame clones and is missing some. The data show approximately 180,000 clones, approximately 87% seen once. The sample comprised peripheral blood. These receptors were obtained from a woman between 70 and 85 years old with COVID-19, enrolled during active disease.

The genes are TRBV29-1 and TRBJ2-6; D is possibly TRBD1 (7 bases). V shed 5 bases and J shed 2 bases, with 13 bases lying between them. The CDR3 sequence is 15 residues long. Germline CDR1 is SQVTM and CDR2 is ANQGSEA. CDR3 coding DNA: TGCAGCGTTTCCTCAGGGGGGACTGGGGCCAACGTCCTGACTTTC. Translation gives CSVSSGGTGANVLTF.

This clone was counted only a few times. The rearrangement uses TRBV5-1 and TRBJ2-2; 10 bases are a match to TRBD2. After removal of 2 bases from V and 3 bases from J, the junction contained 4 bases not matched to a gene. From germline, CDR1 is SGHRS and CDR2 YFSETQ. The CDR3 runs 16 residues. In DNA form, the CDR3 reads TGCGCCAGCAGCTTAGAACTAGCGGGACACACCGGGGAGCTGTTTTTT. Its translation is CASSLELAGHTGELFF.

This clone is a singleton in its sample. The rearrangement uses TRBV5-1 and TRBJ2-3; no clear D. The CDR3 spans 15 residues. The germline CDR1 and CDR2 sequences are SGHRS and YFSETQ. Trimming removed 1 base at V and 3 bases at J, with 12 bases between. CDR3 sequence: CASSLTVAETDTQYF. DNA of the CDR3: TGCGCCAGCAGCTTGACGGTAGCAGAAACAGATACGCAGTATTTT. The variable domain in full, completed from reference TRBV5-1 and TRBJ2-3, reads KAGVTQTPRYLIKTRGQQVTLSCSPISGHRSVSWYQQTPGQGLQFLFEYFSETQRNKGNFPGRFSGRQFSNSRSEMNVSTLELGDSALYLCASSLTVAETDTQYFGPGTRLTVL.

The genes are TRBV19 and TRBJ2-5; 7 bases line up with TRBD2. Germline CDR1 and CDR2: LNHDA and SQIVND (reference sequence). V shed 3 bases, J shed 5 bases, and the junction held 9 bases outside the gene matches. This CDR3 comprises 15 residues. The CDR3: CASSMKGLAAETQYF. The DNA for the CDR3 is TGTGCCAGTAGTATGAAGGGGCTAGCGGCCGAGACCCAGTACTTC.

This clone was detected ten times or more. This rearrangement joins TRBV5-1 to TRBJ1-2, with a tentative D call TRBD1 (6 bases). The germline gives CDR1 SGHRS, CDR2 YFSETQ. The CDR3 spans 14 residues. Trimming removed 4 bases from V and 3 bases from J, with 13 bases in between. This chain's CDR3 is CASSLQGQDYGYTF. DNA for the CDR3: TGCGCCAGCAGCCTCCAGGGGCAAGACTATGGCTACACCTTC. Full variable domain (remainder filled in from reference TRBV5-1 and TRBJ1-2): KAGVTQTPRYLIKTRGQQVTLSCSPISGHRSVSWYQQTPGQGLQFLFEYFSETQRNKGNFPGRFSGRQFSNSRSEMNVSTLELGDSALYLCASSLQGQDYGYTFGSGTRLTVV.

This clone was detected once. The CDR3 protein is CSATGPRTEAFF. The CDR3 nucleotides read TGCAGCGCCACAGGCCCGAGGACTGAAGCTTTCTTT. V and J are TRBV29-1 and TRBJ1-1; perhaps TRBD1 as D (5 bases). The CDR3 sequence is 12 residues long. V lost 7 bases and J 5 bases, leaving 14 bases between the germline ends. CDR1 is SQVTM, CDR2 ANQGSEA, per germline.

This clone showed up just a few times. The chain has TRBV7-9 and TRBJ1-6; no clear D. Germline loops: CDR1 SEHNR, CDR2 FQNEAQ (reference sequence). V shed 5 bases and J shed 9 bases, with 8 bases lying between them. CDR3 length equals 12 residues. The DNA for the CDR3 is TGTGCCAGCAGCCTAAATACTTCACCCCTCCACTTT. This sequence encodes CASSLNTSPLHF.

This clone was detected once. This chain uses TRBV29-1 with TRBJ2-5; 9 bases agree with TRBD2. The CDR3 is 17 residues long. V shed 3 bases, J shed 5 bases, and the junction held 16 bases outside the gene matches. Germline assignment: CDR1 SQVTM and CDR2 ANQGSEA. The CDR3 DNA reads as TGCAGCGTTGAGATCGGGACTAGCTCTATCAAAGGGGAGACCCAGTACTTC. As protein: CSVEIGTSSIKGETQYF.

This clone has a single count. J is TRBJ2-1 and V is TRBV5-8; the match to TRBD2 covers 8 bases. Trimming at V came to 4 bases and at J to 3 bases, leaving 6 bases not matched to a gene. CDR1 and CDR2 from the germline V gene are SGHTS and YDEGEE. The CDR3 has 15 amino acids. This chain's CDR3 is CASSRSGSRYNEQFF. As DNA, the CDR3 is TGTGCCAGCAGCCGGAGCGGGAGTCGCTACAATGAGCAGTTCTTC. Full variable domain (missing parts from reference TRBV5-8 and TRBJ2-1): EAGVTQSPTHLIKTRGQQATLRCSPISGHTSVYWYQQALGLGLQFLLWYDEGEERNRGNFPPRFSGRQFPNYSSELNVNALELEDSALYLCASSRSGSRYNEQFFGPGTRLTVL.

The CDR3 nucleotides read TGTGCCAGCAGCCAAGATTTCAGGACTAACTATGGCTACACCTTC. Protein product: CASSQDFRTNYGYTF. V is TRBV14 and J is TRBJ1-2, with D unresolved. V was cut by 0 bases and J by 0 bases, with 8 bases left in between. The CDR3 loop spans 15 amino acids. Germline values: CDR1 SGHDN, CDR2 FVKESK. Variable domain in full (rest from reference TRBV14 and TRBJ1-2): EAGVTQFPSHSVIEKGQTVTLRCDPISGHDNLYWYRRVMGKEIKFLLHFVKESKQDESGMPNNRFLAERTGGTYSTLKVQPAELEDSGVYFCASSQDFRTNYGYTFGSGTRLTVV.

The chain couples TRBV24-1 to TRBJ2-7; 9 bases fit TRBD1. The CDR3 length is 14 residues. Trimming at V came to 10 bases and at J to 6 bases, leaving 12 bases not matched to a gene. Germline loops: CDR1 KGHDR, CDR2 SFDVKD. The chain's CDR3 is CATQQGALGSEQYF. For the CDR3, the DNA is TGTGCCACGCAACAGGGGGCGCTTGGATCCGAGCAGTACTTC.

This rearrangement joins TRBV24-1 to TRBJ1-1; the match to TRBD1 covers 9 bases. The CDR3 extends over 18 amino acids. CDR1 is KGHDR, CDR2 SFDVKD, per germline. Trimming at V came to 4 bases and at J to 1 base, leaving 12 bases not matched to a gene. The CDR3 DNA reads TGTGCCACCAGTGAGGCGCGCCCACAGGGGGCGCAGAACACTGAAGCTTTCTTT. Translation gives CATSEARPQGAQNTEAFF.

V gene TRBV6-1 combines with J gene TRBJ2-1; 11 nucleotides match TRBD2. The germline CDR1 and CDR2 sequences are MNHNS and SASEGT. The CDR3 length is 16 residues. The V gene end was trimmed by 2 bases and the J gene end by 4 bases; junction bases not matched to a gene: 4. For the CDR3, the DNA is TGTGCCAGCAGTGAATTAGCGGGAGGGCGTTACAATGAGCAGTTCTTC. Translation gives CASSELAGGRYNEQFF.

The chain employs TRBV19 and TRBJ2-7, with 8 bases fitting TRBD1. The CDR3 totals 14 residues. From germline, CDR1 is LNHDA and CDR2 SQIVND (reference sequence). The V gene end was trimmed by 5 bases and the J gene end by 1 base; junction bases not matched to a gene: 4. The CDR3 protein is CASSAGQGSYEQYF. CDR3 nucleotide sequence: TGTGCCAGTAGTGCCGGACAGGGTTCCTACGAGCAGTACTTC.

This clone has a handful of counts. V and J are TRBV6-5 and TRBJ2-3; 11 bases fit TRBD2. With 6 bases clipped from V and 4 bases from J, the junction kept 6 bases outside the gene matches. The CDR3 is 15 residues long. CDR1 is MNHEY, CDR2 SVGAGI, per germline. The CDR3, as DNA: TGTGCCAGCAGGATACTAGCGGGAGTGCCAGATACGCAGTATTTT. Amino acids: CASRILAGVPDTQYF.

V gene TRBV12-5 combines with J gene TRBJ1-6, with D hard to call. Per germline, CDR1 LGHNT and CDR2 FRNRAP. The CDR3 sequence is 18 residues long. V lost 0 bases, J lost 7 bases, and 19 bases lay in between. CDR3 sequence: CASGLVERVYKQNSPLHF. The CDR3 DNA reads as TGTGCTAGTGGTTTGGTAGAGCGCGTATACAAACAAAATTCACCCCTCCACTTT.

The genes are TRBV6-6 and TRBJ1-2; no clear D gene. Trimming pared 5 bases from V and 5 bases from J, leaving 6 bases between. The length of the CDR3 is 11 residues. Germline CDR1 MNHNY, CDR2 SVGAGI (reference sequence). In DNA, the CDR3 is TGTGCCAGCAGTCTAGAATATGGCTACACCTTC. Its translation is CASSLEYGYTF.

This chain uses TRBV6-4 with TRBJ1-1; D may be TRBD1 (6 bases). Germline assignment: CDR1 MRHNA and CDR2 SNTAGT. This CDR3 region has 14 residues. V lost 6 bases to trimming and J lost 3 bases, with 14 bases between them. CDR3 sequence: CASRQQGSDTEAFF. The DNA of the CDR3 is TGTGCCAGCAGGCAACAGGGATCCGACACTGAAGCTTTCTTT.

The rearrangement uses TRBV6-7 and TRBJ2-7; D perhaps matches TRBD1 (6 bases). TRBV6-7 is an ORF, and what it does is uncertain. There are 15 residues in the CDR3. Trimming pared 7 bases from V and 5 bases from J, leaving 21 bases between. Here the CDR3 DNA reads TGTGCCAGCACCTCAAGGGGGACGGGGAATAACGAGCAGTACTTC. It encodes CASTSRGTGNNEQYF.

The rearrangement joins TRBV3-1 (or the pseudogene TRBV3-2) to TRBJ2-7; 11 bases align to TRBD2. Losses at the gene ends were 4 bases for V and 3 bases for J; bases not matched to a gene: 2. Germline V gene sequence: CDR1 LGHDT, CDR2 YNNKEL (reference sequence). The CDR3 is 14 amino acids. The chain's CDR3 is CASSPGTSGYEQYF. DNA for the CDR3: TGTGCCAGCAGCCCCGGGACTAGCGGCTACGAGCAGTACTTC.

The genes are TRBV28 and TRBJ2-5; 7 bases map to TRBD2. Trimming took 3 bases from V and 3 from J; bases not matched to a gene: 7. The CDR3 covers 15 residues. Germline V gives CDR1 MDHEN, CDR2 SYDVKM. This CDR3 is CASSLTRREKETQYF. The CDR3 region has the DNA TGTGCCAGCAGTTTGACTCGGCGGGAGAAAGAGACCCAGTACTTC.

This clone was seen only once. This chain links TRBV11-1 with TRBJ2-5; D unclear. Trimming removed 3 bases at V and 5 bases at J, with 4 bases between. Per germline, CDR1 SGHAT and CDR2 FQDESV (reference sequence). The length of the CDR3 is 11 residues. DNA for the CDR3: TGTGCCAGCAGCTTCGGGGAGACCCAGTACTTC. Its translation is CASSFGETQYF.

The genes are TRBV19 and TRBJ2-7; 8 bases are shared with TRBD2. The CDR3 contains 15 residues. Germline V gene data show CDR1 as LNHDA and CDR2 as SQIVND (reference sequence). Trimming at V came to 6 bases and at J to 6 bases, leaving 13 bases not matched to a gene. DNA of the CDR3: TGTGCCAGTAGCCCCGCTGCAGCGGGAGACAGCGAGCAGTACTTC. It specifies CASSPAAAGDSEQYF.

This sequence joins TRBV28 and TRBJ2-2; D may be TRBD1 (5 bases). The CDR3 totals 12 residues. Germline CDR1 reads MDHEN; CDR2 reads SYDVKM. V shed 7 bases and J shed 12 bases, with 15 bases lying between them. CDR3 DNA: TGTGCCAGCACCCCTTATAGGGGCCAGCTGTTTTTT. It translates to CASTPYRGQLFF.

The chain uses TRBV11-3 and TRBJ2-3, with D uncertain. The germline V gene encodes CDR1 SGHNT and CDR2 YENEEA. CDR3 length: 14 residues. Trimming cost V 3 bases and J 2 bases, with 9 bases left between them. In DNA, the CDR3 is TGTGCCAGCAGCTTGACTTCAAACACAGATACGCAGTATTTT. Translating it yields CASSLTSNTDTQYF.

The genes are TRBV11-3 and TRBJ2-5; D is unresolved. There are 13 residues in the CDR3. CDR1 and CDR2 (germline): SGHNT, YENEEA. Trimming stripped 3 bases from V and 0 bases from J, with 5 bases between. CDR3 bases: TGTGCCAGCAGCTTTCTTGACCAAGAGACCCAGTACTTC. Translation: CASSFLDQETQYF. The entire variable domain, with the rest obtained from reference TRBV11-3 and TRBJ2-5, is as follows: EAGVVQSPRYKIIEKKQPVAFWCNPISGHNTLYWYLQNLGQGPELLIRYENEEAVDDSQLPKDRFSAERLKGVDSTLKIQPAELGDSAVYLCASSFLDQETQYFGPGTRLLVL.